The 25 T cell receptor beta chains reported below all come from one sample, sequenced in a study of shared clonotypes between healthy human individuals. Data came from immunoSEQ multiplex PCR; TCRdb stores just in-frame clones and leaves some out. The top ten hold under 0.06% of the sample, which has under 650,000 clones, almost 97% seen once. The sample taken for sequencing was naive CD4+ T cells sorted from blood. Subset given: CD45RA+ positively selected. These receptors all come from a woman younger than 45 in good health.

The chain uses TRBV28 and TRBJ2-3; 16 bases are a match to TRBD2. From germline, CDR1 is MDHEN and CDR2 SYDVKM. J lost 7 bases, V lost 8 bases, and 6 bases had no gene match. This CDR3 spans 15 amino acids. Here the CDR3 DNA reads TGTGCCAGCCTTGGGACTAGCGGGAGGGCGTATACGCAGTATTTT. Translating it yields CASLGTSGRAYTQYF.

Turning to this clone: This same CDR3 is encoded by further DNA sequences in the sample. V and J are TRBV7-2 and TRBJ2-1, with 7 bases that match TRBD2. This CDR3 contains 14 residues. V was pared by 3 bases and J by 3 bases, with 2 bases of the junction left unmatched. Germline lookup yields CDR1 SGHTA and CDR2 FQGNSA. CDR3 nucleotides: TGTGCCAGCAGCTTGGCTAGCGGCTACAATGAGCAGTTCTTC. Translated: CASSLASGYNEQFF. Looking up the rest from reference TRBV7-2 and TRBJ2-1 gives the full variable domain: GAGVSQSPSNKVTEKGKDVELRCDPISGHTALYWYRQSLGQGLEFLIYFQGNSAPDKSGLPSDRFSAERTGGSVSTLTIQRTQQEDSAVYLCASSLASGYNEQFFGPGTRLTVL.

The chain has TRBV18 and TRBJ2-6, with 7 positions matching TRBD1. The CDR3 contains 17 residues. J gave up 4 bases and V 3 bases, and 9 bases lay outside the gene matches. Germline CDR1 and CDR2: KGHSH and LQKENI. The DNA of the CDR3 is TGTGCCAGCTCACCGGGGGACAGCGCTGGCGGGGCCAACGTCCTGACTTTC. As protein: CASSPGDSAGGANVLTF.

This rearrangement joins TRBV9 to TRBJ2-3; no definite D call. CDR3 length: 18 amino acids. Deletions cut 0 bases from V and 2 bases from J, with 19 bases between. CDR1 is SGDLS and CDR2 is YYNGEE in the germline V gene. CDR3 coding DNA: TGTGCCAGCAGCGTAGGCCCTGGGCTAGGTAAGAACACAGATACGCAGTATTTT. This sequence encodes CASSVGPGLGKNTDTQYF. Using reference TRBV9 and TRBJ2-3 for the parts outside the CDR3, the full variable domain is DSGVTQTPKHLITATGQRVTLRCSPRSGDLSVYWYQQSLDQGLQFLIQYYNGEERAKGNILERFSAQQFPDLHSELNLSSLELGDSALYFCASSVGPGLGKNTDTQYFGPGTRLTVL.

This chain's CDR3 is CASSLDLADTGELFF. The DNA for the CDR3 is TGTGCCAGCAGCTTGGACCTAGCGGACACCGGGGAGCTGTTTTTT. V is TRBV5-4 and J is TRBJ2-2; 7 bases fit TRBD2. The CDR3 is 15 amino acids. Germline loops: CDR1 SGHNT, CDR2 YYREEE (reference sequence). J gave up 3 bases and V 0 bases, and 2 bases lay outside the gene matches.

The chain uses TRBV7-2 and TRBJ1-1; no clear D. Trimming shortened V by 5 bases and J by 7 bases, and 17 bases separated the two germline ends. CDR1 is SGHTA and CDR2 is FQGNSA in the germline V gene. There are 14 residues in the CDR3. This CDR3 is CASSPYVLSREAFF. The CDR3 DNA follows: TGTGCCAGCAGCCCATACGTCCTCTCGCGTGAAGCTTTCTTT.

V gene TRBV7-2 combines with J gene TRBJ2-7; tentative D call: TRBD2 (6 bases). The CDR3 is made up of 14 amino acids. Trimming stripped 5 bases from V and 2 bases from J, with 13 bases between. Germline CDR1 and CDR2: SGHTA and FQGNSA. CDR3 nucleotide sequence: TGTGCCAGCAGCCCTGTCGGGGGTACCTACGAGCAGTACTTC. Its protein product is CASSPVGGTYEQYF.

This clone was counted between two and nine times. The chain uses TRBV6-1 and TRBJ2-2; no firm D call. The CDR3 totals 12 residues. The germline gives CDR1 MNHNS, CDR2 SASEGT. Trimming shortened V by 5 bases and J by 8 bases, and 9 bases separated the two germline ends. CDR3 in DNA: TGTGCCAGCAGTTTCAACGGGGGGGAGCTGTTTTTT. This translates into CASSFNGGELFF.

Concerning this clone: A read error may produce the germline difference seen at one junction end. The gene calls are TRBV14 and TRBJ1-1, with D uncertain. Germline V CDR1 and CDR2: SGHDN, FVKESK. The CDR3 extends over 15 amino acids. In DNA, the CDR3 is TGTGTCAGCAGCCTTCGACCTTCTATGAACACTGAAGCTTTCTTT. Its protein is CVSSLRPSMNTEAFF.

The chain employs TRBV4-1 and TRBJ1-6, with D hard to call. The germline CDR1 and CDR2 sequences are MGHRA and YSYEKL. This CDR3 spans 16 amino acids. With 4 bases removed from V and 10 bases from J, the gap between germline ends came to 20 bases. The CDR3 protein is CASSPEPTPRVSPLHF. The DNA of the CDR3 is TGCGCCAGCAGCCCAGAACCTACACCGCGGGTATCACCCCTCCACTTT.

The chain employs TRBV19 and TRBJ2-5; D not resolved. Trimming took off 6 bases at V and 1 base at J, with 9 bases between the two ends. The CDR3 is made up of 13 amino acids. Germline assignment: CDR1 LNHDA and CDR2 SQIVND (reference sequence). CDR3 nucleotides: TGTGCCAGTAGCCCCCAGCCCCAAGAGACCCAGTACTTC. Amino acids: CASSPQPQETQYF. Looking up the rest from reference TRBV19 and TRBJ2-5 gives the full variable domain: DGGITQSPKYLFRKEGQNVTLSCEQNLNHDAMYWYRQDPGQGLRLIYYSQIVNDFQKGDIAEGYSVSREKKESFPLTVTSAQKNPTAFYLCASSPQPQETQYFGPGTRLLVL.

CDR3: CASSSGQGVHEQYF. The CDR3 DNA is TGTGCCAGCAGTTCGGGACAGGGGGTCCACGAGCAGTACTTC. The chain links TRBV28 to TRBJ2-5; the match to TRBD1 covers 11 bases. The DNA matches TRBJ2-7 better at its end, which makes the J call doubtful. The CDR3 runs 14 residues. Germline CDR1 MDHEN, CDR2 SYDVKM.

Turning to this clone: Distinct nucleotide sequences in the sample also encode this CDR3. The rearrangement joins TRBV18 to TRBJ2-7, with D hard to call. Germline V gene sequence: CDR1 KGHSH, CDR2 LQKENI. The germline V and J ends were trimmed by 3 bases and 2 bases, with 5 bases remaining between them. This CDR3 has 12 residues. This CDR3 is CASSPTPYEQYF. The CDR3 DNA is TGTGCCAGCTCACCGACACCCTACGAGCAGTACTTC.

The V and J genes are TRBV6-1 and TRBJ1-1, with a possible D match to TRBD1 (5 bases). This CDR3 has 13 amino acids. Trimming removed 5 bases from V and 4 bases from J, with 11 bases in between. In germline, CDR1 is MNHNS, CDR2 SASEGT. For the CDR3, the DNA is TGTGCCAGCAGTCAGACAGTTTTCACTGAAGCTTTCTTT. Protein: CASSQTVFTEAFF.

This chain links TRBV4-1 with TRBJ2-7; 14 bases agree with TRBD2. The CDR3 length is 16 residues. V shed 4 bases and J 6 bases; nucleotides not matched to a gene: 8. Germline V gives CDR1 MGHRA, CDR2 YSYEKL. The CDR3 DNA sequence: TGCGCCAGCAGCCCCCGGACTAGCGGGAGGATAAGCGAGCAGTACTTC. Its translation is CASSPRTSGRISEQYF.

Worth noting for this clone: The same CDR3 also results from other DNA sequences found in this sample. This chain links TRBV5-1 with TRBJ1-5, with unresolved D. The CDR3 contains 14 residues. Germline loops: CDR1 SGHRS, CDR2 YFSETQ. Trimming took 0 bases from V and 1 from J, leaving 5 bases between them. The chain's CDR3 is CASSLGGSNQPQHF. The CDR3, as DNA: TGCGCCAGCAGCTTGGGAGGGAGCAATCAGCCCCAGCATTTT.

For the CDR3, the DNA is TGTGCCAGCAGTGAGACTAGTCCACACGAGCAGTACTTC. It yields the protein CASSETSPHEQYF. V gene TRBV28 combines with J gene TRBJ2-7; perhaps TRBD2 as D (6 bases). The CDR3 runs to 13 residues. V lost 5 bases to trimming and J lost 5 bases, with 13 bases between them. Germline lookup yields CDR1 MDHEN and CDR2 SYDVKM.

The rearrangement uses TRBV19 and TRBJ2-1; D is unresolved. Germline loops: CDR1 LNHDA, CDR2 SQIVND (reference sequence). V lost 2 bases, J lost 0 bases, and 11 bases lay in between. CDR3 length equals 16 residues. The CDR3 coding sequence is TGTGCCAGTAGTATACATAACTTGCGCTCCTACAATGAGCAGTTCTTC. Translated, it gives CASSIHNLRSYNEQFF.

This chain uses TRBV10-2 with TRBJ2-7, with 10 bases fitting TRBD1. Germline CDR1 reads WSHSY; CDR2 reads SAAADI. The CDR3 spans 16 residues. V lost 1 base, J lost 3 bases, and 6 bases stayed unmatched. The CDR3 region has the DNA TGCGCCAGCAGTGAGTTCGGACAGGGGGGCGTCTACGAGCAGTACTTC. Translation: CASSEFGQGGVYEQYF.

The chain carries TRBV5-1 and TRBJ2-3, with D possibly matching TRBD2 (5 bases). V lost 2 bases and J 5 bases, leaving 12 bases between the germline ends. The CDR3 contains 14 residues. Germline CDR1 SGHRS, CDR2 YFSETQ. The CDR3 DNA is TGCGCCAGCAGCTTTAGCCTAGCAGGAGATACGCAGTATTTT. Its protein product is CASSFSLAGDTQYF.

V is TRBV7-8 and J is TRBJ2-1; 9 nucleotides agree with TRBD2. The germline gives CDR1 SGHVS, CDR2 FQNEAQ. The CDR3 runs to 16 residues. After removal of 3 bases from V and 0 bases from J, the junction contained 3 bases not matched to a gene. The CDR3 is CASSFQTSGSYNEQFF. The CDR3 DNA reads TGTGCCAGCAGCTTCCAGACTAGCGGCTCCTACAATGAGCAGTTCTTC.

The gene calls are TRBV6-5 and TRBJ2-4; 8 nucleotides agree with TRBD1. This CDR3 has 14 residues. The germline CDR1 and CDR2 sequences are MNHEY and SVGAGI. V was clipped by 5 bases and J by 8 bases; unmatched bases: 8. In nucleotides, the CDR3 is TGTGCCAGCAGTGGCGGACAGGGCGGGTACATTCAGTACTTC. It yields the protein CASSGGQGGYIQYF.

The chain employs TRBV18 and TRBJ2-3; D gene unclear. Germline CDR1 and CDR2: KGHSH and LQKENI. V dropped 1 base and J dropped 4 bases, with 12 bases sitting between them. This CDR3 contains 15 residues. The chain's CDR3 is CASSPRPGAADTQYF. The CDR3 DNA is TGTGCCAGCTCACCACGGCCGGGCGCTGCAGATACGCAGTATTTT.

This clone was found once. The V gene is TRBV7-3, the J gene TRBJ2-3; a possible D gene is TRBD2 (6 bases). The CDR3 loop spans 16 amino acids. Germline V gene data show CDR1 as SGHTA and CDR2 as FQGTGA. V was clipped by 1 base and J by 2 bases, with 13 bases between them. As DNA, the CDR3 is TGTGCCAGCAGCTTAAATCAGGCGGGATCCACAGATACGCAGTATTTT. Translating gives CASSLNQAGSTDTQYF.

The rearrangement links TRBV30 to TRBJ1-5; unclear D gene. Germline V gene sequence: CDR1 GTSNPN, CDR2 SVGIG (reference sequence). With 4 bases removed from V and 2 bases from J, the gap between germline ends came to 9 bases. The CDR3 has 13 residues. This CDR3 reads CAWNHRGNQPQHF. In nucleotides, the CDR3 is TGTGCCTGGAACCACCGGGGCAATCAGCCCCAGCATTTT.